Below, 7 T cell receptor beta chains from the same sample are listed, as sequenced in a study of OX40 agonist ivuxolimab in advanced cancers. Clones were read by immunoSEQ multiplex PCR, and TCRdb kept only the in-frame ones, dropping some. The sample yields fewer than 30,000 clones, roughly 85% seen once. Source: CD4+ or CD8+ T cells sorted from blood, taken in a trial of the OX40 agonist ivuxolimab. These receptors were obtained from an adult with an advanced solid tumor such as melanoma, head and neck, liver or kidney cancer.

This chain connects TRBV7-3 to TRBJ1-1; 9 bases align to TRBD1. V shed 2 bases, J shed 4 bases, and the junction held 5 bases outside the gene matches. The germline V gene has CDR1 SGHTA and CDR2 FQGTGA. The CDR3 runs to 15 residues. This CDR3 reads CASSLAGTGFTEAFF. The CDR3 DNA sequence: TGTGCCAGCAGCTTAGCCGGGACAGGGTTCACTGAAGCTTTCTTT. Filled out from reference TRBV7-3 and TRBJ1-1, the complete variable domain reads GAGVSQTPSNKVTEKGKYVELRCDPISGHTALYWYRQSLGQGPEFLIYFQGTGAADDSGLPNDRFFAVRPEGSVSTLKIQRTERGDSAVYLCASSLAGTGFTEAFFGQGTRLTVV.

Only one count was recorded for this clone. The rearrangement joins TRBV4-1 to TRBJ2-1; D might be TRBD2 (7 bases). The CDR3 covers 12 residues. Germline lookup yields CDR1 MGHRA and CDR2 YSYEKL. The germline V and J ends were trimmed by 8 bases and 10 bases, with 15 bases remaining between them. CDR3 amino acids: CASGGASEEQFF. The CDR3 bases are TGCGCCAGCGGGGGGGCATCGGAAGAGCAGTTCTTC.

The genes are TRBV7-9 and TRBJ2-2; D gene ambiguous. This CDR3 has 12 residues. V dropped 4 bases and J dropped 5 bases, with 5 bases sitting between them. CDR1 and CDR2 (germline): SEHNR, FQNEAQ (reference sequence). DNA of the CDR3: TGTGCCAGCAGCTGGGTAACCGGGGAGCTGTTTTTT. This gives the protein CASSWVTGELFF.

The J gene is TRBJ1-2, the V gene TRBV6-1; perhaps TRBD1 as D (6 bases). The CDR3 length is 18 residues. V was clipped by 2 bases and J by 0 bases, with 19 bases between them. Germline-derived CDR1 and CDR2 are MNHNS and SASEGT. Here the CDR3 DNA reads TGTGCCAGCAGTGAAATTTGGAACCGACAGGCTGCTAACTATGGCTACACCTTC. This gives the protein CASSEIWNRQAANYGYTF.

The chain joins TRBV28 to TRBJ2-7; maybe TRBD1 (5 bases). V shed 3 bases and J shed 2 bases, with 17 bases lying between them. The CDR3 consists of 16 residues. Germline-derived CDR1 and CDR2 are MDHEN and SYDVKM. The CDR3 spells CASSFRGLAWAYEQYF. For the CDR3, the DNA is TGTGCCAGCAGTTTTAGGGGCCTGGCATGGGCCTACGAGCAGTACTTC.

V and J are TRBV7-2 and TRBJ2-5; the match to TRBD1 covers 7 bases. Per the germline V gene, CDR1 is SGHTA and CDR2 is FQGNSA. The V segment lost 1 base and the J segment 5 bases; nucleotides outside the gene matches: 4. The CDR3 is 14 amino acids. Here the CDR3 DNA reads TGTGCCAGCAGCTTAGACAGGGGAGCCGAGACCCAGTACTTC. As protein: CASSLDRGAETQYF.

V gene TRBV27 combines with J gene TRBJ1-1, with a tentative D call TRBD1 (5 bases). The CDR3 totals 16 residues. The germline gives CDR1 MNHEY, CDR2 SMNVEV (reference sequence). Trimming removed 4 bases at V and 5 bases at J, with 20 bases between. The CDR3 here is CASSYLPDGGNTEAFF. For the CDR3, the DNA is TGTGCCAGCAGTTATCTACCGGACGGGGGTAATACTGAAGCTTTCTTT.